A selection of T cell receptor beta chains follows, all from one sample in a study of blood T cell repertoires in COVID-19. The assay was immunoSEQ multiplex PCR, and TCRdb's table has in-frame clones only and misses some. Among 75,000 to 90,000 clones listed, less than 95% were seen once. The material sequenced was peripheral blood. The origin of the receptors is a man aged 18 to 35 with COVID-19, enrolled during active disease. The CDR3 runs from the conserved cysteine through the conserved F or W. Fields, in order: CDR3 protein, CDR3 DNA, clone size, D gene, V gene, J gene. D genes are given only for firm matches. Size is stated for part of the rows, as once, few or many counts, or as a class when the clone is expanded.

cdr3_aa: CASSIRRDQPQHF
cdr3_nt: TGTGCCAGTAGTATACGTCGGGATCAGCCCCAGCATTTT
clone_size: .
d_call: .
v_call: TRBV19
j_call: TRBJ1-5

cdr3_aa: CASSPIQTAYSYEQYF
cdr3_nt: TGTGCCAGCAGTCCCATCCAGACAGCCTACTCCTACGAGCAGTACTTC
clone_size: medium-sized
d_call: .
v_call: TRBV28
j_call: TRBJ2-7

cdr3_aa: CASSDSAVSDGGTDTQYF
cdr3_nt: TGTGCCAGCAGTGACTCGGCCGTTAGCGATGGGGGCACAGATACGCAGTATTTT
clone_size: .
d_call: .
v_call: TRBV6-4
j_call: TRBJ2-3

cdr3_aa: CASNRQGEKLLF
cdr3_nt: TGTGCCAGCAACCGACAGGGTGAAAAACTGCTTTTT
clone_size: once
d_call: TRBD1
v_call: TRBV5-4
j_call: TRBJ1-4

cdr3_aa: CASSSLGGSTEAFF
cdr3_nt: TGTGCCAGCAGCTCATTAGGGGGAAGCACTGAAGCTTTCTTT
clone_size: .
d_call: .
v_call: TRBV5-6
j_call: TRBJ1-1

cdr3_aa: CATSRDRGHSGYTF
cdr3_nt: TGTGCCACCAGCAGGGACAGGGGGCATTCTGGCTACACCTTC
clone_size: .
d_call: TRBD1
v_call: TRBV15
j_call: TRBJ1-2

cdr3_aa: CASSRLVAETQYF
cdr3_nt: TGTGCCAGCAGTAGACTAGTGGCGGAGACCCAGTACTTC
clone_size: .
d_call: .
v_call: TRBV28
j_call: TRBJ2-5

cdr3_aa: CASSVTSGNSYNEQFF
cdr3_nt: TGTGCCAGCAGCGTGACTAGCGGGAATTCCTACAATGAGCAGTTCTTC
clone_size: .
d_call: TRBD2
v_call: TRBV9
j_call: TRBJ2-1

cdr3_aa: CASSLRGGPSNQPQHF
cdr3_nt: TGTGCCAGCAGTTTAAGGGGTGGGCCTAGCAATCAGCCCCAGCATTTT
clone_size: .
d_call: .
v_call: TRBV28
j_call: TRBJ1-5

cdr3_aa: CASSLWVGVSYEQYF
cdr3_nt: TGTGCCAGCAGCTTATGGGTGGGCGTATCCTACGAGCAGTACTTC
clone_size: .
d_call: .
v_call: TRBV7-8
j_call: TRBJ2-7

cdr3_aa: CATSDAGLAVGEQFF
cdr3_nt: TGTGCCACCAGTGACGCGGGACTAGCAGTCGGTGAGCAGTTCTTC
clone_size: .
d_call: TRBD2
v_call: TRBV24-1
j_call: TRBJ2-1

cdr3_aa: CASSQDRVLGYTF
cdr3_nt: TGTGCCAGCAGCCAGGACAGGGTTCTTGGCTACACCTTC
clone_size: .
d_call: TRBD1
v_call: TRBV7-9
j_call: TRBJ1-2

cdr3_aa: CASSGGLASVNEQFF
cdr3_nt: TGTGCCAGCAGCGGAGGACTAGCATCGGTCAATGAGCAGTTCTTC
clone_size: once
d_call: TRBD2
v_call: TRBV2
j_call: TRBJ2-1

cdr3_aa: CASSLTSGWTDTQYF
cdr3_nt: TGCGCCAGCAGCCTCACTAGCGGTTGGACAGATACGCAGTATTTT
clone_size: .
d_call: TRBD2
v_call: TRBV4-1
j_call: TRBJ2-3

cdr3_aa: CASSLTDNVRYEQYF
cdr3_nt: TGTGCCAGCAGCCTAACGGACAACGTCCGCTACGAGCAGTACTTC
clone_size: .
d_call: .
v_call: TRBV9
j_call: TRBJ2-7

cdr3_aa: CASSEALDSLAGELFF
cdr3_nt: TGTGCCAGCAGTGAAGCGCTCGACTCCCTGGCCGGGGAGCTGTTTTTT
clone_size: .
d_call: .
v_call: TRBV6-1
j_call: TRBJ2-2

cdr3_aa: CASSLGRTEAFF
cdr3_nt: TGTGCCAGCAGCTTGGGGCGGACTGAAGCTTTCTTT
clone_size: .
d_call: .
v_call: TRBV5-6
j_call: TRBJ1-1

cdr3_aa: CASSYDPATNEKLFF
cdr3_nt: TGTGCCAGCAGTTACGATCCAGCAACTAATGAAAAACTGTTTTTT
clone_size: once
d_call: .
v_call: TRBV6-5
j_call: TRBJ1-4

cdr3_aa: CASRPTGVSLSPLHF
cdr3_nt: TGTGCCAGTAGGCCTACAGGGGTGTCGCTTTCACCCCTCCACTTT
clone_size: .
d_call: TRBD1
v_call: TRBV19
j_call: TRBJ1-6

cdr3_aa: CASIDRVSYEQYF
cdr3_nt: TGTGCCAGCATTGACAGGGTCTCATACGAGCAGTACTTC
clone_size: .
d_call: TRBD1
v_call: TRBV2
j_call: TRBJ2-7

cdr3_aa: CASSLGTGGGYTF
cdr3_nt: TGTGCCAGCAGCTTAGGCACAGGGGGGGGCTACACCTTC
clone_size: .
d_call: TRBD1
v_call: TRBV7-2
j_call: TRBJ1-2

cdr3_aa: CASSYSTTYEQYF
cdr3_nt: TGTGCCAGCAGTTACTCGACTACCTACGAGCAGTACTTC
clone_size: .
d_call: .
v_call: TRBV6-2/TRBV6-3
j_call: TRBJ2-7

cdr3_aa: CASSYRVVGSLGELFF
cdr3_nt: TGTGCCAGCAGTTACCGGGTTGTCGGCTCGCTCGGGGAGCTGTTTTTT
clone_size: .
d_call: .
v_call: TRBV6-2/TRBV6-3
j_call: TRBJ2-2

cdr3_aa: CASSPGLAGAGETQYF
cdr3_nt: TGTGCCAGCAGTCCGGGACTAGCGGGAGCCGGGGAGACCCAGTACTTC
clone_size: .
d_call: TRBD2
v_call: TRBV28
j_call: TRBJ2-5

cdr3_aa: CASSYGNRIGTDTQYF
cdr3_nt: TGTGCCAGCAGTTACGGAAACAGGATTGGCACAGATACGCAGTATTTT
clone_size: .
d_call: .
v_call: TRBV27
j_call: TRBJ2-3

cdr3_aa: CATSDGSLTSGSRNEQFF
cdr3_nt: TGTGCCACCAGTGATGGATCGCTTACTAGCGGGAGTAGGAATGAGCAGTTCTTC
clone_size: once
d_call: TRBD2
v_call: TRBV24-1
j_call: TRBJ2-1

cdr3_aa: CASSYSIGRAEAYNEQFF
cdr3_nt: TGTGCCAGCAGTTACTCGATAGGTAGAGCGGAAGCCTACAATGAGCAGTTCTTC
clone_size: .
d_call: .
v_call: TRBV6-2/TRBV6-3
j_call: TRBJ2-1

cdr3_aa: CASRRLAGDTDTQYF
cdr3_nt: TGTGCCAGCAGGCGACTAGCGGGAGACACAGATACGCAGTATTTT
clone_size: .
d_call: TRBD2
v_call: TRBV6-5
j_call: TRBJ2-3

cdr3_aa: CASSPGLASRYEQYF
cdr3_nt: TGTGCCAGCAGTCCAGGACTAGCGTCGAGGTACGAGCAGTACTTC
clone_size: .
d_call: TRBD2
v_call: TRBV27
j_call: TRBJ2-7

cdr3_aa: CASSRLAGDYEQYF
cdr3_nt: TGTGCCAGCAGTCGACTAGCGGGAGACTACGAGCAGTACTTC
clone_size: once
d_call: TRBD2
v_call: TRBV11-2
j_call: TRBJ2-7

cdr3_aa: CSVPQGADYGYTF
cdr3_nt: TGCAGCGTTCCACAGGGGGCTGACTATGGCTACACCTTC
clone_size: .
d_call: TRBD1
v_call: TRBV29-1
j_call: TRBJ1-2

cdr3_aa: CTRRKSRASSYEQYF
cdr3_nt: TGCACCAGGCGCAAATCGAGGGCCAGCTCCTACGAGCAGTACTTC
clone_size: .
d_call: .
v_call: TRBV1
j_call: TRBJ2-7

cdr3_aa: CATSREGTANTEAFF
cdr3_nt: TGTGCCACCAGCAGAGAAGGGACAGCAAACACTGAAGCTTTCTTT
clone_size: once
d_call: TRBD1
v_call: TRBV15
j_call: TRBJ1-1

cdr3_aa: CASSRLAGPDNEQFF
cdr3_nt: TGTGCCAGCAGTCGACTAGCGGGGCCGGACAATGAGCAGTTCTTC
clone_size: .
d_call: TRBD2
v_call: TRBV14
j_call: TRBJ2-1

cdr3_aa: CASSHTLASGTEAFF
cdr3_nt: TGTGCCAGCAGCCACACCCTAGCGAGCGGCACTGAAGCTTTCTTT
clone_size: .
d_call: .
v_call: TRBV5-4
j_call: TRBJ1-1

cdr3_aa: CASSLLGQGGADTQYF
cdr3_nt: TGCGCCAGCAGCCTTCTCGGACAGGGAGGGGCAGATACGCAGTATTTT
clone_size: .
d_call: .
v_call: TRBV4-3
j_call: TRBJ2-3

cdr3_aa: CASKGEREGAYEQYF
cdr3_nt: TGTGCCAGCAAGGGGGAGCGGGAGGGCGCCTACGAGCAGTACTTC
clone_size: .
d_call: TRBD2
v_call: TRBV25-1
j_call: TRBJ2-7

cdr3_aa: CASSPRTANQPQHF
cdr3_nt: TGTGCCAGCAGCCCCAGGACAGCAAATCAGCCCCAGCATTTT
clone_size: .
d_call: .
v_call: TRBV3-1/TRBV3-2
j_call: TRBJ1-5

cdr3_aa: CATRPRGEDTQYF
cdr3_nt: TGTGCCACCAGGCCCAGGGGGGAAGATACGCAGTATTTT
clone_size: .
d_call: .
v_call: TRBV24-1
j_call: TRBJ2-3

cdr3_aa: CASSQDAVLAGNYEQYF
cdr3_nt: TGTGCCAGCAGCCAAGATGCGGTACTAGCGGGAAATTACGAGCAGTACTTC
clone_size: once
d_call: TRBD2
v_call: TRBV4-2
j_call: TRBJ2-7

cdr3_aa: CASSRDEQYF
cdr3_nt: TGTGCCAGCAGTCGGGACGAGCAGTACTTC
clone_size: .
d_call: .
v_call: TRBV9
j_call: TRBJ2-7

cdr3_aa: CASSYGAEYNSPLHF
cdr3_nt: TGTGCCAGCAGTTACGGGGCAGAATATAATTCACCCCTCCACTTT
clone_size: .
d_call: .
v_call: TRBV6-5
j_call: TRBJ1-6

cdr3_aa: CASSLYGTSGSRTDTQYF
cdr3_nt: TGTGCCAGCAGTTTATATGGGACTAGCGGATCTCGCACAGATACGCAGTATTTT
clone_size: .
d_call: TRBD2
v_call: TRBV27
j_call: TRBJ2-3

cdr3_aa: CASSAPSGGPNTGELFF
cdr3_nt: TGTGCCAGCAGCGCCCCTAGCGGGGGACCGAACACCGGGGAGCTGTTTTTT
clone_size: .
d_call: TRBD2
v_call: TRBV9
j_call: TRBJ2-2

cdr3_aa: CASSLYTGGSTDTQYF
cdr3_nt: TGTGCCAGCAGCCTTTACACCGGAGGATCCACAGATACGCAGTATTTT
clone_size: .
d_call: .
v_call: TRBV5-5
j_call: TRBJ2-3

cdr3_aa: CASSYSYRGSTDTQYF
cdr3_nt: TGTGCCAGCAGTTACTCGTACAGGGGAAGCACAGATACGCAGTATTTT
clone_size: .
d_call: TRBD1
v_call: TRBV6-5
j_call: TRBJ2-3

cdr3_aa: CASSQDPLAGVNEQFF
cdr3_nt: TGTGCCAGCAGCCAAGATCCACTAGCGGGAGTGAATGAGCAGTTCTTC
clone_size: .
d_call: TRBD2
v_call: TRBV3-1/TRBV3-2
j_call: TRBJ2-1

cdr3_aa: CASSYGRTEAFF
cdr3_nt: TGTGCCAGCAGTTACGGGAGGACTGAAGCTTTCTTT
clone_size: .
d_call: .
v_call: TRBV6-2/TRBV6-3
j_call: TRBJ1-1

cdr3_aa: CASSQDNRVEQYF
cdr3_nt: TGTGCCAGCAGCCAAGATAACAGGGTCGAGCAGTACTTC
clone_size: .
d_call: .
v_call: TRBV14
j_call: TRBJ2-7